What follows are 15 T cell receptor beta chains derived from one specimen sequenced in a study of T-cell reconstitution after alpha-beta-depleted transplantation in children. The TCRbeta library incorporated unique molecular identifiers. TCRdb independently ran MiXCR on the PCR reads; one entry per CDR3 protein. The data contain more than 400,000 distinct CDR3 sequences, around two fifths of them singletons. The material sequenced was PBMCs, taken before TCRalphabeta/CD19-depleted stem cell transplant. The receptors shown here come from a girl aged 2-15 years with aplastic anemia, due to receive a stem cell transplant.

The chain has TRBV7-8 and TRBJ2-7, with 9 bases that match TRBD2. The CDR3 sequence is 17 residues long. Germline V gives CDR1 SGHVS, CDR2 FQNEAQ. The ends lost 4 bases at V and 0 bases at J; junction bases unmatched: 10. This chain's CDR3 is CASSSVQLAGTSYEQYF. For the CDR3, the DNA is TGTGCCAGCAGCTCTGTACAACTAGCGGGTACCTCCTACGAGCAGTACTTC. Drawing the rest from reference TRBV7-8 and TRBJ2-7, the complete variable domain is GAGVSQSPRYKVAKRGQDVALRCDPISGHVSLFWYQQALGQGPEFLTYFQNEAQLDKSGLPSDRFFAERPEGSVSTLKIQRTQQEDSAVYLCASSSVQLAGTSYEQYFGPGTRLTVT.

Many counts were recorded for this clonotype. The chain couples TRBV12-3 or TRBV12-4 to TRBJ2-5, with 10 nucleotides matching TRBD2. Losses at the gene ends were 3 bases for V and 5 bases for J; bases not matched to a gene: 6. CDR3 length: 15 amino acids. The CDR3 DNA is TGTGCCAGCAGTTTCAGCGGGAGGGCCCGGGAGACCCAGTACTTC. It specifies CASSFSGRARETQYF.

This clonotype occurred a few times. The germline gene is not matched at one end of the junction; a read error may be the cause. The rearrangement joins TRBV10-3 to TRBJ1-5, with a weak D call TRBD1 (5 bases). CDR3 size: 15 residues. Germline CDR1 and CDR2: ENHRY and SYGVKD. The CDR3 here is CAISESGGGNQPQHF. In nucleotides, the CDR3 is TGTGCCATCAGTGAGTCGGGGGGAGGCAATCAGCCCCAGCACTTT.

The chain couples TRBV5-6 to TRBJ1-1; possible D gene TRBD1, 5 bases. Trimming stripped 2 bases from V and 1 base from J, with 9 bases between. The length of the CDR3 is 14 residues. In germline, CDR1 is SGHDT, CDR2 YYEEEE. CDR3 DNA: TGTGCCAGCAGCTTCCCGGGGGAGAACACTGAAGCTTTCTTT. Its translation: CASSFPGENTEAFF.

This clonotype was seen once. The chain links TRBV20-1 to TRBJ2-3; D might be TRBD1 or TRBD2, each matching 6 bases. The V end was cut by 3 bases, the J end by 0 bases, with 25 bases between. The CDR3 loop spans 19 amino acids. CDR1 and CDR2 (germline): DFQATT, SNEGSKA (reference sequence). CDR3 region: CSAREKTPFTGTSTDTQYF. Written as DNA, the CDR3 is TGCAGTGCTAGGGAGAAGACCCCCTTCACAGGGACTAGCACAGATACGCAGTATTTT.

This chain joins TRBV12-3 or TRBV12-4 and TRBJ1-5, with 9 bases lining up with TRBD1. Unmatched junction bases numbered 6, after V lost 5 bases and J lost 4 bases. The length of the CDR3 is 15 residues. The CDR3 is CASSTHDRGNQPQHF. The DNA of the CDR3 is TGTGCCAGCAGTACCCACGACAGGGGGAATCAGCCCCAGCATTTT.

This clonotype was seen just once. The chain combines TRBV29-1 with TRBJ2-1; D might be TRBD1 or TRBD2, each matching 5 bases. The CDR3 loop spans 14 amino acids. Germline V gives CDR1 SQVTM, CDR2 ANQGSEA. Trimming cost V 8 bases and J 0 bases, with 14 bases left between them. The CDR3 DNA reads TGCAGCCTGAGGAAGGGGAGCTCCTACAATGAGCAGTTCTTC. Translated: CSLRKGSSYNEQFF.

Only a few counts were recorded for this clonotype. The chain is built from TRBV28 and TRBJ1-5; D unclear. The ends were cut back, 3 bases at V and 1 base at J, with 10 bases in the middle. Germline assignment: CDR1 MDHEN and CDR2 SYDVKM. This CDR3 contains 15 residues. The CDR3 spells CASSLPPGSNQPQHF. CDR3 in DNA: TGTGCCAGCAGTTTGCCTCCAGGAAGCAATCAGCCCCAGCATTTT.

In this sample, this clonotype turned up a few times. The chain has TRBV20-1 and TRBJ2-7; perhaps TRBD1 as D (6 bases). The CDR3 runs to 15 residues. Trimming cost V 6 bases and J 0 bases, with 18 bases left between them. Germline loops: CDR1 DFQATT, CDR2 SNEGSKA (reference sequence). CDR3: CSARIGQISSYEQYF. The CDR3 nucleotides are TGCAGTGCCAGAATCGGACAGATCTCCTCCTACGAGCAGTACTTC.

The genes are TRBV7-9 and TRBJ2-7; 8 nucleotides match TRBD1. J lost 3 bases, V lost 5 bases, and 6 bases had no gene match. CDR3 length equals 14 residues. The germline CDR1 and CDR2 sequences are SEHNR and FQNEAQ (reference sequence). The CDR3 reads CASSPGQAVYEQYF. The CDR3 DNA reads as TGTGCCAGCAGCCCGGGACAGGCGGTCTACGAGCAGTACTTC. Full variable domain (missing parts from reference TRBV7-9 and TRBJ2-7): DTGVSQNPRHKITKRGQNVTFRCDPISEHNRLYWYRQTLGQGPEFLTYFQNEAQLEKSRLLSDRFSAERPKGSFSTLEIQRTEQGDSAMYLCASSPGQAVYEQYFGPGTRLTVT.

This clonotype was observed a handful of times. The chain employs TRBV7-8 and TRBJ2-2; 8 bases align to TRBD2. This CDR3 has 15 residues. CDR1 is SGHVS and CDR2 is FQNEAQ in the germline V gene. Trimming cost V 5 bases and J 1 base; bases outside gene matches: 3. The CDR3: CASSETSGNTGELFF. The CDR3 DNA reads as TGTGCCAGCAGCGAAACTAGCGGGAACACCGGGGAGCTGTTTTTT. Full variable domain (rest looked up from reference TRBV7-8 and TRBJ2-2): GAGVSQSPRYKVAKRGQDVALRCDPISGHVSLFWYQQALGQGPEFLTYFQNEAQLDKSGLPSDRFFAERPEGSVSTLKIQRTQQEDSAVYLCASSETSGNTGELFFGEGSRLTVL.

There are a few counts of this clonotype. V usage is TRBV5-5 and J usage is TRBJ1-2; weak D call: TRBD1 (6 bases). Germline-derived CDR1 and CDR2 are SGHKS and YYEKEE (reference sequence). Between the trimmed V and J ends, which lost 5 bases and 4 bases, there was a span of 15 bases. CDR3 length: 14 amino acids. In DNA form, the CDR3 reads TGTGCCAGCAGTTTTGAGGGCAGGGGCTATGGCTACACCTTC. Protein product: CASSFEGRGYGYTF. Complete variable domain (other parts from reference TRBV5-5 and TRBJ1-2): DAGVTQSPTHLIKTRGQQVTLRCSPISGHKSVSWYQQVLGQGPQFIFQYYEKEERGRGNFPDRFSARQFPNYSSELNVNALLLGDSALYLCASSFEGRGYGYTFGSGTRLTVV.

V usage is TRBV7-3 and J usage is TRBJ2-1, with 10 bases fitting TRBD2. Germline V gives CDR1 SGHTA, CDR2 FQGTGA. V shed 4 bases, J shed 16 bases, and the junction held 7 bases outside the gene matches. The CDR3 runs 12 residues. CDR3 coding DNA: TGTGCCAGCAGCTCACCTAGCGGGGGAATTTTCTTC. This encodes CASSSPSGGIFF.

This clonotype was found a few times. The rearrangement uses TRBV6-1 and TRBJ2-2; TRBD2 matches at 8 bases. The CDR3 has 14 amino acids. Trimming cost V 6 bases and J 5 bases; bases outside gene matches: 5. Germline V gene sequence: CDR1 MNHNS, CDR2 SASEGT. Written as DNA, the CDR3 is TGTGCCAGCAGCGGACTAGCCGGTACCGGGGAGCTGTTTTTT. Amino acids: CASSGLAGTGELFF.

The chain links TRBV19 to TRBJ2-2; TRBD2 agrees at 8 bases. V lost 0 bases to trimming and J lost 4 bases; unmatched junction nucleotides: 4. Per germline, CDR1 LNHDA and CDR2 SQIVND (reference sequence). The CDR3 extends over 16 amino acids. CDR3 nucleotides: TGTGCCAGTAGTATAGAACCGGGACTAGTCACCGGGGAGCTGTTTTTT. It codes for CASSIEPGLVTGELFF.